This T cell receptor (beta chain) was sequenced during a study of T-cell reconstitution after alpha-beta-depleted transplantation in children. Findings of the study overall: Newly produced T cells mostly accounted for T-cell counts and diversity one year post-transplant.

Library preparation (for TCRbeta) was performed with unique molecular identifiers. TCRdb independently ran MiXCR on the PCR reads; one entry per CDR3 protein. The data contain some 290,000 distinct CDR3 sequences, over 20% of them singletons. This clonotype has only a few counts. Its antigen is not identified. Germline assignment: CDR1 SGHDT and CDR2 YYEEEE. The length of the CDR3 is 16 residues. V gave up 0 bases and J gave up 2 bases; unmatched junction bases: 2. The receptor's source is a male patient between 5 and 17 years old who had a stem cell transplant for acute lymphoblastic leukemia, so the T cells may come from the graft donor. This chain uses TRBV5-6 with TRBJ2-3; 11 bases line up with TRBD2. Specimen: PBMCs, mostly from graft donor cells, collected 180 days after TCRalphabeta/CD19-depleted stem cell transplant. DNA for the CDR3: TGTGCCAGCAGCTTGGCGGGACTAGCGGTCACAGATACGCAGTATTTT. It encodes CASSLAGLAVTDTQYF.